The rows below give T cell receptor beta chains drawn from one sample of a study of tumor and adjacent non-tumor tissue in lung cancer. MiXCR, applied by TCRdb to the multiplex PCR reads, yields one record per CDR3 protein. This sample carries tens of thousands of distinct CDR3 sequences, around two thirds of them seen once, and the ten largest clones take about 32%. The sample comprised distant non-tumor lung tissue. These receptor sequences come from a man between 65 and 85 years old with non-small cell lung cancer. Each CDR3 is given with its conserved first and last residue. A D gene is named only where the DNA matches it firmly. Clone size is given for some rows only: seen once, a few or many times, or a class if the clone is expanded.

abundance | j_gene | d_gene | len | v_gene | CDR3nt | CDR3aa
NA | TRBJ2-2 | NA | 12 | TRBV5-4 | TGTGCCAGCAGCATATCGATCGGGGAGCTGTTTTTT | CASSISIGELFF
NA | TRBJ2-2 | TRBD1 | 16 | TRBV24-1 | TGTGCCACCAGTGATGCCGGGACAGGGAAAACCGGGGAGCTGTTTTTT | CATSDAGTGKTGELFF
NA | TRBJ1-3 | NA | 15 | TRBV6-1 | TGTACCAACAGTGAAGCACAGGAGCCTGGAAACACCATATATTTT | CTNSEAQEPGNTIYF
NA | TRBJ2-7 | NA | 15 | TRBV28 | TGTGCCAGCAGATTTGACCACAGGATCGATTACGAGCAGTACTTC | CASRFDHRIDYEQYF
NA | TRBJ2-1 | NA | 15 | TRBV11-2 | TGTGCCAGCACCCCCATAGGACGGACCTACAATGAGCAGTTTTTC | CASTPIGRTYNEQFF
many | TRBJ2-7 | TRBD2 | 19 | TRBV12-3/TRBV12-4 | TGTGCCAGCAGTCCTCGACTAGCGGGAGTGAAGGGGGCCACCTACGAGCAGTACTTC | CASSPRLAGVKGATYEQYF
NA | TRBJ2-7 | NA | 14 | TRBV11-2 | TGCGCCTGCAGCTTAGGAGAGAGAAACTACGAGCAGTACTTC | CACSLGERNYEQYF
many | TRBJ2-5 | TRBD2 | 13 | TRBV29-1 | TGCAGCGTGGAGACTAGCGGGCAAGAGACCCAGTACTTC | CSVETSGQETQYF
many | TRBJ2-5 | TRBD2 | 13 | TRBV7-3 | TGTGCCAGCAGCTTAAGGGAGGGAGAGACCCAGTACTTC | CASSLREGETQYF
NA | TRBJ2-7 | NA | 17 | TRBV11-2 | TGTGTCAGCAGCTTAGATAATTATCGAGACAGCCCCTACAAGCAGTACTTC | CVSSLDNYRDSPYKQYF
few | TRBJ1-4 | NA | 13 | TRBV2 | TGTGCCAGCAGTCCCCGACAGAATGAAAAACTGTTTTTT | CASSPRQNEKLFF
NA | TRBJ2-5 | TRBD2 | 13 | TRBV6-4 | TGTGCATGCGGGGAGGGGATGGGAGAGACCCAGTACTTC | CACGEGMGETQYF
medium-sized | TRBJ2-3 | TRBD2 | 17 | TRBV28 | TGTGCCAGCAGAGTACTAGCGGGGGGGCCCGGCACAGATACGCAGTATTTT | CASRVLAGGPGTDTQYF
NA | TRBJ1-5 | NA | 16 | TRBV4-1 | TGCGCCAGCAGCCAGGAACAGACGTCCAATCGTCAGCCCCAGCATTTT | CASSQEQTSNRQPQHF